This TCR beta chain was obtained from a study of cytomegalovirus exposure and HLA in healthy donors. Donors had nominal health at sampling but likely had unrecorded immune exposures. Researchers ran the PCR with 60 Vbeta and 13 Jbeta primers. Data came from immunoSEQ multiplex PCR; TCRdb stores just in-frame clones and leaves some out. The sample contains 55,000 to 75,000 clones, almost 80% of which appear only once. With regard to this clone: The antigen is undetermined.

The ends were cut back, 6 bases at V and 2 bases at J, with 10 bases in the middle. The CDR3 length is 13 residues. Germline V gene lookup returns CDR1 MDHEN and CDR2 SYDVKM. Study-level points and caveats: Rarity characterized most TCR sequences, yet some public TCRs appeared in many donors. Reports described diagnosis of cytomegalovirus status by the classifier as highly specific and sensitive. Serostatus for CMV was the only available immune exposure information.

The chain joins TRBV28 to TRBJ1-2; D call uncertain. The source material was PBMCs. The sequence came from a girl aged 10 to 17 in good health and CMV-seropositive. The CDR3 DNA follows: TGTGCCAGCAGATTTCCACAGAACTATGGCTACACCTTC. As protein: CASRFPQNYGYTF.